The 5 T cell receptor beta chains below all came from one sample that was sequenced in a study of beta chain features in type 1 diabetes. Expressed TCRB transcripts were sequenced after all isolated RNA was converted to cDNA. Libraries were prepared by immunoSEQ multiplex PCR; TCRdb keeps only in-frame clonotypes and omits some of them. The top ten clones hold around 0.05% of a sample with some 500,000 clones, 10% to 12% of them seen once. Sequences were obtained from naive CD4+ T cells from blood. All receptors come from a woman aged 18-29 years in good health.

This CDR3 reads CATSKDGTYNSPLHF. In DNA, the CDR3 is TGTGCCACCTCAAAGGACGGGACCTATAATTCACCCCTCCACTTT. This chain links TRBV7-9 with TRBJ1-6, with D hard to call. Germline V lookup: CDR1 SEHNR, CDR2 FQNEAQ (reference sequence). The CDR3 has 15 residues. Trimming shortened V by 10 bases and J by 2 bases, and 15 bases separated the two germline ends.

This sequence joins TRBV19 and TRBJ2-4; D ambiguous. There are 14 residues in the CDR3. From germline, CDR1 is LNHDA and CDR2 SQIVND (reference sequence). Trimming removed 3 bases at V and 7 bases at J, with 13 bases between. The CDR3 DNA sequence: TGTGCCAGTAGTATGTCTGGAAGATCGAACATTCAGTACTTC. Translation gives CASSMSGRSNIQYF.

CDR3 coding DNA: TGTGCCAGTCGCCTCGGGAACCGGGCCGACTATGGCTACACCTTC. Protein sequence: CASRLGNRADYGYTF. The chain couples TRBV19 to TRBJ1-2; no clear D gene. The CDR3 is 15 residues long. Trimming removed 8 bases at V and 3 bases at J, with 19 bases between. CDR1 LNHDA and CDR2 SQIVND come from the germline V gene (reference sequence).

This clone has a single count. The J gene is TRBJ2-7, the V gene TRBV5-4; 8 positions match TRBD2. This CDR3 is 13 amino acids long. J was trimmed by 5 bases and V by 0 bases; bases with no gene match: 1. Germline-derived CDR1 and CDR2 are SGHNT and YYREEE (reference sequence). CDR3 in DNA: TGTGCCAGCAGCTTGGGCGGGGGGCACGAGCAGTACGTC. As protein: CASSLGGGHEQYV.

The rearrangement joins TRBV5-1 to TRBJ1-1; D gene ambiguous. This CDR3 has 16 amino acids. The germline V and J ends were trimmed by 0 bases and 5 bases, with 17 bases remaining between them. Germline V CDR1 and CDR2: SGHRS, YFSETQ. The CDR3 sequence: CASSLEIGRVTTEAFF. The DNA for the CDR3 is TGCGCCAGCAGCTTGGAAATTGGGAGAGTGACGACTGAAGCTTTCTTT.